What follows are 30 T cell receptor beta chains derived from one specimen sequenced in a study of blood T cell repertoires in COVID-19. The data were produced by immunoSEQ multiplex PCR, yet TCRdb's version contains in-frame clones alone and is incomplete. Found here are some 43,000 clones, roughly 80% of them singletons; the top ten hold about 4%. Sequenced material: peripheral blood. The receptors stem from a man aged 50-60 years with active COVID-19.

The chain joins TRBV5-6 to TRBJ2-7; 8 bases fit TRBD1. Germline lookup yields CDR1 SGHDT and CDR2 YYEEEE. CDR3 length: 15 amino acids. The trim removed 1 base at V and 7 bases at J, leaving 10 bases unmatched. The CDR3 spells CASSLWDRPTGEQYF. The CDR3 DNA reads TGTGCCAGCAGCTTGTGGGACAGGCCAACGGGGGAGCAGTACTTC. Full variable domain (rest looked up from reference TRBV5-6 and TRBJ2-7): DAGVTQSPTHLIKTRGQQVTLRCSPKSGHDTVSWYQQALGQGPQFIFQYYEEEERQRGNFPDRFSGHQFPNYSSELNVNALLLGDSALYLCASSLWDRPTGEQYFGPGTRLTVT.

The rearrangement joins TRBV28 to TRBJ2-6; D gene uncertain. V dropped 5 bases and J dropped 1 base, with 6 bases sitting between them. The CDR3 spans 14 residues. Germline V gene data show CDR1 as MDHEN and CDR2 as SYDVKM. The CDR3 sequence is CASSDSSGANVLTF. DNA for the CDR3: TGTGCCAGCAGTGACTCTTCTGGGGCCAACGTCCTGACTTTC.

V usage is TRBV7-2 and J usage is TRBJ2-7; 9 nucleotides line up with TRBD2. The length of the CDR3 is 16 residues. Germline V gene data show CDR1 as SGHTA and CDR2 as FQGNSA. Trimming cost V 1 base and J 4 bases; bases outside gene matches: 8. The CDR3 coding sequence is TGTGCCAGCAGCTTAGGGAGTGTTAGCGGGGGTTACGAGCAGTACTTC. This gives the protein CASSLGSVSGGYEQYF.

V is TRBV10-2 and J is TRBJ1-2, with a possible D match to TRBD1 (5 bases). Per germline, CDR1 WSHSY and CDR2 SAAADI. This CDR3 comprises 13 residues. V gave up 8 bases and J gave up 4 bases, with 14 bases separating them. CDR3 nucleotides: TGCGCCAGCGGGATGGGGGGGAGCTATGGCTACACCTTC. Translating it yields CASGMGGSYGYTF.

This sequence joins TRBV7-9 and TRBJ1-1, with D possibly TRBD1 on 5 matching bases. Germline V gene lookup returns CDR1 SEHNR and CDR2 FQNEAQ (reference sequence). The CDR3 spans 12 residues. V dropped 1 base and J dropped 10 bases, with 10 bases sitting between them. The CDR3 DNA follows: TGTGCCAGCAGCTTAGAGCAGGGAGGAGCTTTCTTT. As protein: CASSLEQGGAFF.

The V and J genes are TRBV9 and TRBJ2-2; D not resolved. The CDR3 loop spans 13 amino acids. Per the germline V gene, CDR1 is SGDLS and CDR2 is YYNGEE. The V end lost 3 bases, the J end lost 2 bases, and 5 bases lay between the germline ends. The CDR3 region is CASSGENTGELFF. The DNA for the CDR3 is TGTGCCAGCAGCGGAGAAAACACCGGGGAGCTGTTTTTT.

The rearrangement uses TRBV2 and TRBJ2-1; maybe TRBD1 (5 bases). Trimming pared 6 bases from V and 7 bases from J, leaving 22 bases between. The CDR3 runs 16 residues. The germline V gene has CDR1 SNHLY and CDR2 FYNNEI. The CDR3 reads CASSPPGQSQGNEQFF. CDR3 coding DNA: TGTGCCAGCAGCCCCCCCGGCCAGAGCCAGGGTAATGAGCAGTTCTTC.

The chain carries TRBV15 and TRBJ2-7, with TRBD1 identical over 9 bases. Germline lookup yields CDR1 LNHNV and CDR2 YYDKDF (reference sequence). This CDR3 region has 17 residues. V shed 3 bases and J 0 bases; nucleotides not matched to a gene: 9. The CDR3 here is CATSSRRQGGSSYEQYF. Written as DNA, the CDR3 is TGTGCCACCAGCAGCAGAAGACAGGGGGGTAGCTCCTACGAGCAGTACTTC.

This CDR3 reads CASSQNRGTEAFF. CDR3 nucleotide sequence: TGTGCCAGCTCACAGAACAGGGGCACTGAAGCTTTCTTT. This rearrangement joins TRBV18 to TRBJ1-1, with 7 bases aligning to TRBD1. V shed 4 bases and J 4 bases; nucleotides not matched to a gene: 3. Germline-derived CDR1 and CDR2 are KGHSH and LQKENI. The CDR3 spans 13 residues. The full variable domain, rest sourced from reference TRBV18 and TRBJ1-1, is NAGVMQNPRHLVRRRGQEARLRCSPMKGHSHVYWYRQLPEEGLKFMVYLQKENIIDESGMPKERFSAEFPKEGPSILRIQQVVRGDSAAYFCASSQNRGTEAFFGQGTRLTVV.

The chain employs TRBV5-1 and TRBJ2-1, with 13 bases aligning to TRBD2. CDR3 length equals 15 residues. Germline values: CDR1 SGHRS, CDR2 YFSETQ. V was pared by 3 bases and J by 3 bases, with 0 bases of the junction left unmatched. The CDR3 DNA reads as TGCGCCAGCAGCTGGACTAGCGGGGGCTACAATGAGCAGTTCTTC. Translating gives CASSWTSGGYNEQFF. The complete variable domain, with remaining parts taken from reference TRBV5-1 and TRBJ2-1, reads KAGVTQTPRYLIKTRGQQVTLSCSPISGHRSVSWYQQTPGQGLQFLFEYFSETQRNKGNFPGRFSGRQFSNSRSEMNVSTLELGDSALYLCASSWTSGGYNEQFFGPGTRLTVL.

V and J are TRBV6-1 and TRBJ1-3; 8 bases match TRBD1. Germline assignment: CDR1 MNHNS and CDR2 SASEGT. Trimming cost V 3 bases and J 4 bases; bases outside gene matches: 8. The CDR3 has 16 residues. The CDR3 DNA reads as TGTGCCAGCAGTGATTACCAGGGGGCAGACGGAAACACCATATATTTT. Amino acids: CASSDYQGADGNTIYF.

This clone came up a few times. V is TRBV9 and J is TRBJ1-2; D perhaps matches TRBD1 (6 bases). The germline CDR1 and CDR2 sequences are SGDLS and YYNGEE. Trimming removed 4 bases from V and 0 bases from J, with 19 bases in between. This CDR3 region has 17 residues. CDR3 sequence (DNA): TGTGCCAGCAGCCCGGGACAAGCCGGTATACCTAACTATGGCTACACCTTC. This sequence encodes CASSPGQAGIPNYGYTF.

This chain joins TRBV10-3 and TRBJ1-5; D may be TRBD1 (6 bases). CDR3 size: 13 residues. The germline V and J ends were trimmed by 4 bases and 6 bases, with 10 bases remaining between them. CDR1 and CDR2 (germline): ENHRY, SYGVKD. This CDR3 reads CAISGEGVQPQHF. CDR3 DNA sequence: TGTGCCATCAGTGGAGAGGGGGTTCAGCCCCAGCATTTT.

The V call is TRBV11-3, the J call TRBJ2-2; maybe TRBD2 (5 bases). The CDR3 totals 15 residues. The germline gives CDR1 SGHNT, CDR2 YENEEA. The V gene lost 2 bases and the J gene lost 3 bases, with 10 bases spanning the gap. Here the CDR3 reads CASSLSGPHTGELFF. In DNA, the CDR3 is TGTGCCAGCAGCTTAAGCGGACCCCACACCGGGGAGCTGTTTTTT.

The gene calls are TRBV6-2 or TRBV6-3 and TRBJ2-1, with a weak D call TRBD2 (6 bases). V gave up 4 bases and J gave up 8 bases, with 9 bases separating them. Germline V gene lookup returns CDR1 MNHEY and CDR2 SVGEGT. The CDR3 runs to 12 residues. The DNA for the CDR3 is TGTGCCAGCAGTTCCAAGCGGGATGAGCAGTTCTTC. Protein sequence: CASSSKRDEQFF.

The gene calls are TRBV28 and TRBJ2-7; TRBD1 might be the D (6 bases). Trimming shortened V by 7 bases and J by 3 bases, and 16 bases separated the two germline ends. CDR1 and CDR2 from the germline V gene are MDHEN and SYDVKM. The CDR3 runs 14 residues. The CDR3 DNA is TGTGCCAGCAAGATAGGGGGTTCAAGCTACGAGCAGTACTTC. Its translation is CASKIGGSSYEQYF.

The rearrangement links TRBV24-1 to TRBJ1-2; 7 bases are a match to TRBD1. The CDR3 sequence is 14 residues long. In germline, CDR1 is KGHDR, CDR2 SFDVKD. The V gene end was trimmed by 3 bases and the J gene end by 8 bases; junction bases not matched to a gene: 8. CDR3: CATSDPRQGVGYTF. The CDR3 DNA reads as TGTGCCACCAGTGATCCTCGACAGGGCGTGGGCTACACCTTC.

This clone was detected only a few times. This rearrangement joins TRBV5-4 to TRBJ2-5, with TRBD2 identical over 11 bases. The junction had 8 bases not matched to a gene; V was cut back by 5 bases and J by 5 bases. This CDR3 has 15 residues. Germline-derived CDR1 and CDR2 are SGHNT and YYREEE (reference sequence). The CDR3 protein is CASRFGLAGLETQYF. The CDR3 region has the DNA TGTGCCAGCAGATTCGGACTAGCGGGTTTGGAGACCCAGTACTTC.

CDR3 loop: CASSIDTSGAIYNEQFF. The CDR3, as DNA: TGTGCCAGTAGTATAGACACTAGCGGGGCTATCTACAATGAGCAGTTCTTC. The chain is built from TRBV19 and TRBJ2-1, with 10 bases matching TRBD2. Unmatched junction bases numbered 5, after V lost 0 bases and J lost 3 bases. The CDR3 totals 17 residues. Per the germline V gene, CDR1 is LNHDA and CDR2 is SQIVND (reference sequence).

This chain links TRBV27 with TRBJ2-7; 7 positions agree with TRBD1. CDR3 length: 13 residues. J gave up 6 bases and V 5 bases, and 7 bases lay outside the gene matches. Germline-derived CDR1 and CDR2 are MNHEY and SMNVEV (reference sequence). The DNA of the CDR3 is TGTGCCAGCAGTACGACAGGGTCCCTCGAGCAGTACTTC. Amino acids: CASSTTGSLEQYF.

The gene calls are TRBV5-6 and TRBJ2-1; maybe TRBD2 (5 bases). CDR1 and CDR2 from the germline V gene are SGHDT and YYEEEE. Trimming removed 1 base from V and 3 bases from J, with 8 bases in between. The CDR3 length is 14 residues. The CDR3 loop reads CASSLFGVYNEQFF. As DNA, the CDR3 is TGTGCCAGCAGCTTGTTCGGGGTCTACAATGAGCAGTTCTTC.

The table lists this clone with a count of one. The CDR3 DNA reads TGTGCCACCAGTGACCCGACAGGGCCGGGGGAGACCCAGTACTTC. Translating gives CATSDPTGPGETQYF. The chain links TRBV24-1 to TRBJ2-5, with 7 nucleotides matching TRBD1. Per germline, CDR1 KGHDR and CDR2 SFDVKD. V was clipped by 4 bases and J by 5 bases; unmatched bases: 9. The CDR3 contains 15 residues.

The genes are TRBV11-2 and TRBJ1-1; TRBD1 might be the D (6 bases). Germline V gives CDR1 SGHAT, CDR2 FQNNGV. The CDR3 is 14 amino acids. V shed 3 bases and J shed 5 bases, with 13 bases lying between them. The CDR3 DNA follows: TGTGCCAGCAGCTTTGACAGGTTTTCAACTGAAGCTTTCTTT. Translation: CASSFDRFSTEAFF.

The V call is TRBV28, the J call TRBJ2-6, with a possible D match to TRBD2 (5 bases). CDR1 is MDHEN, CDR2 SYDVKM, per germline. Trimming cost V 2 bases and J 1 base, with 6 bases left between them. The CDR3 has 15 residues. DNA of the CDR3: TGTGCCAGCAGTTTAGGAGGATCTGGGGCCAACGTCCTGACTTTC. Protein sequence: CASSLGGSGANVLTF.

This chain joins TRBV3-1 (or the pseudogene TRBV3-2) and TRBJ2-7, with D possibly TRBD2 on 7 matching bases. Germline-derived CDR1 and CDR2 are LGHDT and YNNKEL (reference sequence). The length of the CDR3 is 17 residues. V lost 7 bases and J lost 3, with 25 bases in between. CDR3 residues: CASTRDGGAGKGYEQYF. The CDR3, as DNA: TGTGCCAGCACAAGGGATGGGGGGGCCGGAAAGGGCTACGAGCAGTACTTC.

This clone appeared a single time. The chain is built from TRBV6-2 or TRBV6-3 and TRBJ1-5; no clear D gene. V was trimmed by 2 bases and J by 4 bases, leaving 12 bases between them. Germline CDR1 MNHEY, CDR2 SVGEGT. CDR3 length equals 15 residues. CDR3 sequence (DNA): TGTGCCAGCAGTTACGAGGGAGTCGGAAATCAGCCCCAGCATTTT. As protein: CASSYEGVGNQPQHF.

In regard to this clone: One end of the junction fails to match germline, which may point to a read error. This chain connects TRBV6-4 to TRBJ1-4, with 8 bases fitting TRBD1. This CDR3 has 14 residues. Per the germline V gene, CDR1 is MRHNA and CDR2 is SNTAGT. Here the CDR3 reads CASRPTGQGRKTVF. The DNA of the CDR3 is TGTGCCAGCAGACCTACTGGACAGGGACGAAAAACTGTTTTT.

This clone has more than one count but fewer than ten. The chain couples TRBV7-9 to TRBJ1-5; no definite D call. The length of the CDR3 is 13 residues. Germline CDR1 and CDR2: SEHNR and FQNEAQ (reference sequence). V lost 4 bases, J lost 4 bases, and 8 bases lay in between. CDR3: CASSSSGNQPQHF. The CDR3 nucleotides read TGTGCCAGCAGCTCGTCCGGGAATCAGCCCCAGCATTTT.

The genes are TRBV6-5 and TRBJ1-2; the D is unclear. In germline, CDR1 is MNHEY, CDR2 SVGAGI. There are 16 residues in the CDR3. V was shortened by 0 bases and J by 4 bases, with 15 bases between the two germline ends. CDR3 DNA: TGTGCCAGCAGTTACTCCCCCTTCGGGGATCGCTATGGCTACACCTTC. Translation gives CASSYSPFGDRYGYTF.

This chain joins TRBV5-6 and TRBJ2-2, with 7 bases lining up with TRBD2. Trimming took 4 bases from V and 5 from J; bases not matched to a gene: 8. This CDR3 is 15 amino acids long. The germline V gene encodes CDR1 SGHDT and CDR2 YYEEEE. CDR3 in DNA: TGTGCCAGCAGCCCATTGGGGGGGATGACCGGGGAGCTGTTTTTT. Translation gives CASSPLGGMTGELFF.